A selection of T cell receptor beta chains follows, all from one sample in a study of T-cell reconstitution after alpha-beta-depleted transplantation in children. TCRdb called the PCR reads again in MiXCR, with one record for every CDR3 protein. Of about 900,000 distinct CDR3 sequences in the sample, around 30% are singletons; the top ten hold roughly 27%. Sequences were derived from PBMCs, mostly from graft donor cells, sampled 360 days after TCRalphabeta/CD19-depleted stem cell transplant. The receptors come from a boy less than two years old who had a stem cell transplant for SCID, so the T cells may come from the graft donor. CDR3s include the opening cysteine and the closing phenylalanine or tryptophan. The order of the fields is J gene, D gene, V gene, clone size, CDR3 protein, CDR3 DNA. The D gene is left open where the match is weak. Clone size is given for some rows only: seen once, a few or many times, or a class if the clone is expanded.

>TRBJ2-3|.|TRBV12-3/TRBV12-4|few
CASRPLMATDTQYF
TGTGCCAGCAGACCCCTAATGGCCACAGATACGCAGTATTTT
>TRBJ1-2|TRBD1|TRBV28|few
CASSLGTGRHYGYTF
TGTGCCAGCAGTTTAGGGACAGGGAGGCACTATGGCTACACCTTC
>TRBJ2-2|.|TRBV6-2/TRBV6-3|.
CASGPRGTGELFF
TGTGCCAGCGGGCCCAGAGGCACCGGGGAGCTGTTTTTT
>TRBJ2-7|TRBD1|TRBV10-3|.
CAISFGTGSHEQYF
TGTGCCATCAGTTTCGGGACAGGGAGCCACGAGCAGTACTTC
>TRBJ2-1|TRBD2|TRBV20-1|.
CSARDEERGPSDYNEQFF
TGCAGTGCTAGAGATGAGGAGCGGGGGCCTTCCGACTACAATGAGCAGTTCTTC
>TRBJ2-1|TRBD1|TRBV20-1|.
CSGKQGAYNEQFF
TGCAGTGGAAAACAGGGGGCCTACAATGAGCAGTTCTTC
>TRBJ2-1|TRBD1|TRBV29-1|few
CSVDPGTGVGEQFF
TGCAGCGTTGATCCGGGGACAGGGGTCGGTGAGCAGTTCTTC
>TRBJ2-3|.|TRBV28|many
CASSFYPPGKDTQYF
TGTGCCAGCAGTTTTTATCCACCGGGGAAAGATACGCAGTATTTT
>TRBJ2-7|.|TRBV28|.
CASRWTNSYEQYF
TGTGCCAGCAGATGGACTAACTCCTACGAGCAGTACTTC
>TRBJ2-1|TRBD1|TRBV24-1|.
CATSEQPGQGSHEQFF
TGTGCCACCAGTGAACAACCGGGACAGGGCTCCCATGAGCAGTTCTTC
>TRBJ2-2|.|TRBV6-5|.
CASSYEGVGNTGELFF
TGTGCCAGCAGTTACGAGGGCGTCGGGAACACCGGGGAGCTGTTTTTT
>TRBJ2-1|TRBD2|TRBV5-5|few
CASSWSGVRYNEQFF
TGTGCCAGCAGCTGGAGCGGGGTCCGATACAATGAGCAGTTCTTC
>TRBJ1-3|.|TRBV20-1|few
CSARDPSGNTIYF
TGCAGTGCTAGAGATCCGTCAGGAAACACCATATATTTT
>TRBJ2-7|.|TRBV3-1|.
CASSQAVGSYEQYF
TGTGCCAGCAGCCAAGCTGTAGGCTCCTACGAGCAGTACTTC
>TRBJ1-3|TRBD1|TRBV7-8|.
CASSSPGGGNTIYF
TGTGCCAGCAGCTCTCCAGGGGGTGGAAACACCATATATTTT
>TRBJ2-1|.|TRBV2|few
CASQNRGNEQFF
TGTGCCAGCCAGAATAGAGGCAATGAGCAGTTCTTC
>TRBJ2-2|.|TRBV11-2|.
CASRSGRANTGELFF
TGTGCCAGCCGCAGTGGGCGGGCGAACACCGGGGAGCTGTTTTTT
>TRBJ2-7|.|TRBV20-1|.
CSAREPPLEQYF
TGCAGTGCTAGAGAGCCCCCCCTCGAGCAGTACTTC
>TRBJ1-4|.|TRBV12-3/TRBV12-4|many
CASSFGTKGRSNEKLFF
TGTGCCAGCAGTTTTGGGACAAAGGGCCGCTCTAATGAAAAACTGTTTTTT
>TRBJ2-1|.|TRBV4-2|few
CASSQESDLSYNEQFF
TGTGCCAGCAGCCAAGAGAGCGACCTCTCCTACAATGAGCAGTTCTTC
>TRBJ2-1|TRBD1|TRBV12-3/TRBV12-4|few
CASSSRDRLQGEQFF
TGTGCCAGCAGTTCCCGGGACAGGTTACAGGGTGAGCAGTTCTTC
>TRBJ2-7|.|TRBV5-1|.
CASSPDPTSSLEQYF
TGCGCCAGCAGCCCGGACCCGACCTCATCCCTCGAGCAGTACTTC
>TRBJ2-7|.|TRBV7-8|.
CASSPNTEQYF
TGTGCCAGCAGCCCGAACACCGAGCAGTACTTC
>TRBJ2-3|TRBD2|TRBV7-2|few
CASSYISGGNTDTQYF
TGTGCCAGCAGCTATATCAGCGGGGGGAACACAGATACGCAGTATTTT
>TRBJ1-1|.|TRBV12-3/TRBV12-4|few
CASSLPQDSAMNTEAFF
TGTGCCAGCAGTTTACCCCAGGACAGTGCCATGAACACTGAAGCTTTCTTT
>TRBJ2-5|TRBD2|TRBV20-1|few
CSASVPGTSRETQYF
TGCAGTGCTAGTGTACCCGGGACTAGCCGTGAGACCCAGTACTTC
>TRBJ2-7|.|TRBV6-1|.
CASSEVALTSYEQYF
TGTGCCAGCAGTGAAGTAGCCTTAACCTCCTACGAGCAGTACTTC
>TRBJ2-1|.|TRBV5-5|.
CASSFLSRANEQFF
TGTGCCAGCAGCTTTCTGAGTAGGGCCAATGAGCAGTTCTTC
>TRBJ2-7|.|TRBV3-1|.
CASSQGARYEQYF
TGTGCCAGCAGCCAAGGCGCCCGCTACGAGCAGTACTTC
>TRBJ2-7|TRBD1|TRBV29-1|few
CSVDRPGTGSREQYF
TGCAGCGTCGATCGACCCGGGACAGGGAGCCGGGAGCAGTACTTC
>TRBJ2-3|TRBD2|TRBV4-1|few
CASSQDLLAGAGDTQYF
TGCGCCAGCAGCCAAGATCTCCTAGCGGGGGCTGGAGATACGCAGTATTTT
>TRBJ2-1|.|TRBV12-3/TRBV12-4|.
CASSFQGTEQFF
TGTGCCAGCAGTTTCCAGGGTACTGAGCAGTTCTTC
>TRBJ1-4|.|TRBV12-3/TRBV12-4|few
CASSLDPEKLFF
TGTGCCAGCAGTTTGGATCCGGAAAAACTGTTTTTT
>TRBJ2-1|TRBD2|TRBV2|.
CASSEALLAGAYNEQFF
TGTGCCAGCAGTGAAGCGCTTCTAGCGGGGGCCTACAATGAGCAGTTCTTC
>TRBJ1-4|.|TRBV5-1|.
CASMEDPGGGEKLFF
TGCGCCAGCATGGAAGACCCGGGCGGCGGAGAAAAACTGTTTTTT
>TRBJ2-1|.|TRBV29-1|few
CSVKEGQLYNEQFF
TGCAGCGTAAAGGAGGGACAGCTCTACAATGAGCAGTTCTTC
>TRBJ2-2|TRBD2|TRBV18|.
CASSPRRLAIGELFF
TGTGCCAGCTCACCACGGAGACTAGCGATCGGGGAGCTGTTTTTT
>TRBJ2-5|.|TRBV29-1|few
CSVPTPAQETQYF
TGCAGCGTTCCGACACCGGCCCAAGAGACCCAGTACTTC
>TRBJ2-2|.|TRBV5-1|few
CASTPPGGPLNTGELFF
TGCGCCAGCACCCCCCCCGGGGGGCCATTAAACACCGGGGAGCTGTTTTTT
>TRBJ2-4|.|TRBV6-1|.
CASSQGPGRNIQYF
TGTGCCAGCAGCCAGGGCCCGGGGAGAAACATTCAGTACTTC
>TRBJ1-3|.|TRBV19|.
CASKRKVSGNTIYF
TGTGCCAGTAAACGGAAAGTCTCTGGAAACACCATATATTTT
>TRBJ2-5|.|TRBV2|few
CASFGLTASSQYF
TGTGCCAGCTTTGGGCTCACCGCATCGTCCCAGTACTTC
>TRBJ1-1|.|TRBV25-1|.
CASSEPRGRYAFF
TGTGCCAGCAGTGAGCCCAGGGGAAGATACGCTTTCTTT
>TRBJ2-5|.|TRBV27|few
CASSSGGKTQYF
TGTGCCAGCAGTTCAGGGGGGAAGACCCAGTACTTC
>TRBJ2-5|TRBD1|TRBV11-1|few
CASSLALIRTGGAETQYF
TGTGCCAGCAGCTTAGCGCTAATCCGGACAGGGGGCGCAGAGACCCAGTACTTC
>TRBJ2-5|.|TRBV7-7|.
CASSLSGGRPIQETQYF
TGTGCCAGCAGCTTATCAGGGGGGAGACCAATACAAGAGACCCAGTACTTC
>TRBJ1-1|.|TRBV3-1|.
CASISSNGVPEKVGTEAFF
TGTGCCAGCATTTCCTCTAATGGGGTCCCGGAAAAGGTTGGGACTGAAGCTTTCTTT
>TRBJ1-5|.|TRBV27|.
CAAGGQPRHF
TGTGCCGCTGGTGGACAGCCCCGGCATTTT
>TRBJ1-4|TRBD1|TRBV15|few
CATSSEGQWDEKLFF
TGTGCCACCAGCAGCGAGGGACAGTGGGATGAAAAACTGTTTTTT
>TRBJ2-1|.|TRBV7-3|.
CASSFLPLSDEQFF
TGTGCCAGCAGCTTTCTCCCCCTGAGCGATGAGCAGTTCTTC
>TRBJ2-1|TRBD1|TRBV6-5|few
CASTHGDRSYNEQFF
TGTGCCAGCACCCACGGGGACAGGAGTTACAATGAGCAGTTCTTC
>TRBJ2-3|TRBD1|TRBV12-3/TRBV12-4|few
CASSLGQGAKGDTQYF
TGTGCCAGCAGTTTAGGACAGGGGGCGAAGGGAGATACGCAGTATTTT
>TRBJ2-1|.|TRBV29-1|.
CSVSRRNYNEQFF
TGCAGCGTTTCCAGAAGGAACTACAATGAGCAGTTCTTC
>TRBJ2-2|TRBD2|TRBV28|few
CASTWGGYTGELFF
TGTGCCAGCACCTGGGGGGGGTACACCGGGGAGCTGTTTTTT